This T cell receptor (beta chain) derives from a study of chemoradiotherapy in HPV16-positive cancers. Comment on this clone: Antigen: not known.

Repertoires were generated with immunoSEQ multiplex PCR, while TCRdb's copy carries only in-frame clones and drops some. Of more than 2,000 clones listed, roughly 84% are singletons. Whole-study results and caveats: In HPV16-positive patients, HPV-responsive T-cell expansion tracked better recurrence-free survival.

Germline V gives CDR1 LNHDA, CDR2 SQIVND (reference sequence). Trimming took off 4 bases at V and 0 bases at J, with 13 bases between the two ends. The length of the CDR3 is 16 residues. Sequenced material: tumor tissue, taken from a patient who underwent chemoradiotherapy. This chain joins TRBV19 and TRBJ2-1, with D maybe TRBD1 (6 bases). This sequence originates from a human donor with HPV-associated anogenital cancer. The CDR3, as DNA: TGTGCCAGTAGTACAGGCGACAGGTTCTCCTACAATGAGCAGTTCTTC. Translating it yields CASSTGDRFSYNEQFF.